Listed below are T cell receptor beta chains from one sample, sequenced in a study of PD-1 blockade in classical Hodgkin lymphoma. Sequenced by immunoSEQ multiplex PCR; TCRdb stores in-frame clones only, minus some. The repertoire holds over 60,000 clones, with about 90% as singletons. The material was peripheral blood mononuclear cells (PBMCs), obtained before the fourth cycle of nivolumab. The source of these receptors is a human donor with classical Hodgkin lymphoma. Both conserved end residues are part of each CDR3. D genes are given only for firm matches. The listing skips clone size in some rows; elsewhere it reads once, few, many or a size class.

clone size,V gene,J gene,D gene,CDR3 protein,CDR3 DNA
-,TRBV5-6,TRBJ1-1,TRBD1,CASSLPGGDTEAFF,TGTGCCAGCAGCTTGCCAGGGGGTGACACTGAAGCTTTCTTT
-,TRBV7-2,TRBJ1-1,-,CASSLPLGVLGNTEAFF,TGTGCCAGCAGCCTACCTCTAGGGGTTTTGGGGAACACTGAAGCTTTCTTT
-,TRBV5-1,TRBJ2-7,TRBD1,CASGDRDHSYEQYF,TGCGCCAGCGGGGACAGGGACCACTCCTACGAGCAGTACTTC
-,TRBV5-1,TRBJ1-4,TRBD1,CASSSSGTESYEKLFF,TGCGCCAGCAGCTCCTCCGGGACAGAGTCTTATGAAAAACTGTTTTTT
-,TRBV6-1,TRBJ1-5,TRBD1,CASSEARGSTGRGNQPQHF,TGTGCCAGCAGTGAAGCCCGGGGGTCGACAGGGCGGGGGAATCAGCCCCAGCATTTT
-,TRBV6-1,TRBJ2-7,-,CASSGKTPLPYEQYF,TGTGCCAGCAGTGGGAAAACCCCACTCCCCTACGAGCAGTACTTC
few,TRBV12-5,TRBJ2-5,-,CASGLGGFGGDETQYF,TGTGCTAGTGGTTTGGGCGGTTTTGGGGGTGACGAGACCCAGTACTTC
once,TRBV9,TRBJ1-2,-,CASSNQALNYGYTF,TGTGCCAGCAGCAATCAAGCTCTGAACTATGGCTACACCTTC
-,TRBV4-1,TRBJ2-7,-,CASSQDFLGGSYEQYF,TGCGCCAGCAGCCAAGATTTCCTTGGGGGTTCCTACGAGCAGTACTTC
-,TRBV27,TRBJ1-1,-,CASRLAWGGMNTEAFF,TGTGCCAGCAGACTCGCGTGGGGGGGCATGAACACTGAAGCTTTCTTT
-,TRBV6-5,TRBJ1-2,TRBD1,CASISYRGPGGYTF,TGTGCCAGCATTTCCTACAGGGGCCCGGGTGGCTACACCTTC
-,TRBV28,TRBJ1-6,-,CASSPPLNSPLHF,TGTGCCAGCAGCCCCCCGTTAAATTCACCCCTCCACTTT
-,TRBV5-4,TRBJ2-7,-,CASSQGPSLLGGFDEQYF,TGTGCCAGCAGCCAGGGACCGTCCCTTCTTGGTGGGTTCGACGAGCAGTACTTC
-,TRBV27,TRBJ2-1,-,CASRTIRGGDNEQFF,TGTGCCAGCAGGACGATCAGGGGGGGGGACAATGAGCAGTTCTTC
few,TRBV5-1,TRBJ1-6,-,CASRIARDSPLHF,TGCGCCAGCAGAATCGCAAGGGATTCACCCCTCCACTTT
-,TRBV7-9,TRBJ1-1,TRBD1,CASRGNSRTGENTEAFF,TGTGCCAGCAGAGGTAATAGCAGGACAGGAGAAAACACTGAAGCTTTCTTT
-,TRBV2,TRBJ1-1,TRBD1,CASSTSGGNPSTEAFF,TGTGCCAGCAGCACCTCAGGGGGGAACCCCTCCACTGAAGCTTTCTTT
-,TRBV19,TRBJ2-5,-,CASSIGPGPETQYF,TGTGCCAGTAGTATTGGTCCAGGTCCGGAGACCCAGTACTTC
-,TRBV5-1,TRBJ2-3,TRBD2,CASSLLAGEPTDTQYF,TGCGCCAGCAGCTTACTAGCGGGGGAGCCCACAGATACGCAGTATTTT